This is a list of T cell receptor beta chains from one sample in a study of OX40 agonist ivuxolimab in advanced cancers. Repertoires were generated with immunoSEQ multiplex PCR, while TCRdb's copy carries only in-frame clones and drops some. The repertoire consists of 70,000 to 80,000 clones, with approximately 86% occurring once and the leading ten covering under 0.85%. The material was CD4+ or CD8+ T cells sorted from blood, obtained in a trial of the OX40 agonist ivuxolimab. Receptors were obtained from an adult with an advanced solid tumor such as melanoma, head and neck, liver or kidney cancer. Each CDR3 is given with its conserved first and last residue. The D gene is left open where the match is weak. Part of the rows lack a size; the others show once, few, many or a class for expanded clones.

clone_size	v_call	d_call	j_call	cdr3_aa	cdr3_nt
-	TRBV6-5	TRBD1	TRBJ1-4	CASSLQGGQAKLFF	TGTGCCAGCAGCCTACAAGGGGGACAGGCAAAACTGTTTTTT
-	TRBV6-5	-	TRBJ2-1	CASSYDTRWGNEQFF	TGTGCCAGCAGTTACGACACCCGCTGGGGAAATGAGCAGTTCTTC
once	TRBV25-1	-	TRBJ2-3	CASSDRTEAQYF	TGTGCCAGCAGTGACCGGACAGAAGCGCAGTATTTT
once	TRBV11-2	TRBD1	TRBJ1-1	CASSSQGSGTEAFF	TGTGCCAGCAGCTCACAGGGGTCCGGCACTGAAGCTTTCTTT
-	TRBV4-1	-	TRBJ1-4	CASSQDSGSGIEKLFF	TGCGCCAGCAGCCAAGATTCCGGGAGCGGCATTGAAAAACTGTTTTTT
-	TRBV19	-	TRBJ1-1	CASSIRGFEAFF	TGTGCCAGTAGTATTCGAGGATTTGAAGCTTTCTTT
-	TRBV4-1	-	TRBJ2-7	CASSQPGRSYEQYF	TGCGCCAGCAGCCAACCCGGACGGTCCTACGAGCAGTACTTC
-	TRBV7-9	-	TRBJ1-5	CASSLSNRNQPQHF	TGTGCCAGCAGCTTAAGTAATCGCAATCAGCCCCAGCATTTT
-	TRBV7-9	-	TRBJ1-5	CASSLGDGSNQPQHF	TGTGCCAGCAGCTTGGGGGACGGTAGCAATCAGCCCCAGCATTTT
-	TRBV9	TRBD1	TRBJ2-2	CASSAPRGRTVDRAGELFF	TGTGCCAGCAGCGCCCCCAGGGGGCGGACGGTCGATCGAGCCGGGGAGCTGTTTTTT
-	TRBV30	-	TRBJ1-4	CAWSVLLNEKLFF	TGTGCCTGGAGTGTACTGCTTAATGAAAAACTGTTTTTT
-	TRBV7-3	-	TRBJ2-1	CASSRYDQSYNEQFF	TGTGCCAGCAGCCGATATGACCAGTCCTACAATGAGCAGTTCTTC
-	TRBV9	TRBD2	TRBJ2-2	CASSAGLAGGRSTGELFF	TGTGCCAGCAGCGCGGGACTAGCGGGAGGAAGGAGCACCGGGGAGCTGTTTTTT
-	TRBV4-2	TRBD1	TRBJ2-5	CASSQEDRGKTQYF	TGTGCCAGCAGCCAAGAGGACAGGGGGAAGACCCAGTACTTC
once	TRBV10-3	TRBD1	TRBJ2-3	CAIRQGALATDTQYF	TGTGCCATCAGGCAGGGGGCGCTGGCCACAGATACGCAGTATTTT
-	TRBV5-4	TRBD1	TRBJ2-5	CASANRGYNQETQYF	TGTGCCAGCGCCAACAGGGGTTATAACCAAGAGACCCAGTACTTC
-	TRBV4-3	TRBD2	TRBJ2-1	CASSQDFAGRAQFF	TGCGCCAGCAGCCAAGATTTCGCAGGGAGGGCGCAGTTCTTC
-	TRBV19	-	TRBJ1-1	CASSAEWAEAFF	TGTGCCAGTAGTGCTGAGTGGGCTGAAGCTTTCTTT
-	TRBV5-8	TRBD2	TRBJ2-5	CASSYLVTSGEQETQYF	TGTGCCAGCAGTTATCTAGTGACTAGCGGTGAACAAGAGACCCAGTACTTC
-	TRBV28	-	TRBJ1-6	CASSSPNREVHF	TGTGCCAGCAGTTCCCCCAACAGGGAAGTCCACTTT
-	TRBV29-1	TRBD2	TRBJ2-1	CSVGTSGRGYEQFF	TGCAGCGTGGGGACTAGCGGGAGGGGCTATGAGCAGTTCTTC
-	TRBV11-1	-	TRBJ1-1	CASSFRRDGTEAFF	TGTGCCAGCAGCTTTCGCCGGGACGGCACTGAAGCTTTCTTT
once	TRBV18	-	TRBJ1-1	CASSPSGAANTEAFF	TGTGCCAGCTCACCCTCGGGGGCCGCGAACACTGAAGCTTTCTTT
-	TRBV20-1	-	TRBJ1-2	CSASANYGYTF	TGCAGTGCTAGTGCTAACTATGGCTACACCTTC
-	TRBV2	-	TRBJ2-3	CASKIEGSTDTQYF	TGTGCCAGCAAGATTGAGGGAAGCACAGATACGCAGTATTTT
once	TRBV28	TRBD1	TRBJ2-7	CAIGTAYEQYF	TGTGCCATCGGGACAGCCTACGAGCAGTACTTC
-	TRBV15	-	TRBJ1-4	CATSRGGQLEKLFF	TGTGCCACCAGCAGAGGTGGACAGCTTGAAAAACTGTTTTTT
few	TRBV4-3	-	TRBJ1-1	CASSQEGHSGTEAFF	TGCGCCAGCAGCCAAGAGGGACATTCGGGCACTGAAGCTTTCTTT
-	TRBV6-1	-	TRBJ2-2	CASSELGTGELFF	TGTGCCAGCAGTGAACTGGGCACCGGGGAGCTGTTTTTT
-	TRBV19	-	TRBJ1-3	CASKSTGNTIYF	TGTGCCAGTAAGTCTACTGGAAACACCATATATTTT
-	TRBV6-1	-	TRBJ1-4	CAISESTQTNEKLFF	TGTGCCATCAGTGAGTCGACACAGACTAATGAAAAACTGTTTTTT
once	TRBV7-3	-	TRBJ1-1	CASSLAGSNTEAFF	TGTGCCAGCAGCTTAGCGGGATCTAACACTGAAGCTTTCTTT
-	TRBV18	-	TRBJ1-3	CASSPTDSGGNTIYF	TGTGCCAGCTCACCAACCGACAGTGGCGGAAACACCATATATTTT
-	TRBV6-1	-	TRBJ1-5	CASSLEGMGNIF	TGTGCCAGCAGTCTTGAGGGCATGGGTAATATTTTT
-	TRBV9	TRBD1	TRBJ2-5	CASSAVTGHGETQYF	TGTGCCAGCAGCGCGGTGACAGGGCATGGAGAGACCCAGTACTTC
-	TRBV15	TRBD1	TRBJ1-4	CATSRDPGQGNEKLFF	TGTGCCACCAGCAGAGATCCAGGACAGGGAAATGAAAAACTGTTTTTT
-	TRBV5-1	-	TRBJ2-3	CASTPDPSTDTQYF	TGCGCCAGCACCCCGGACCCGAGCACAGATACGCAGTATTTT
-	TRBV18	-	TRBJ1-4	CASSVQVGEKLFF	TGTGCCAGCTCGGTACAGGTCGGTGAAAAACTGTTTTTT
-	TRBV7-9	TRBD2	TRBJ2-5	CASSQGLAGGITQETQYF	TGTGCCAGCAGCCAGGGACTAGCGGGGGGGATAACCCAAGAGACCCAGTACTTC
-	TRBV28	-	TRBJ1-1	CASSFSGFTNTEAFF	TGTGCCAGCAGTTTTTCCGGGTTTACGAACACTGAAGCTTTCTTT
-	TRBV19	-	TRBJ2-3	CASSSLSRTRTDTQYF	TGTGCCAGTAGTAGTCTCAGTCGGACACGCACAGATACGCAGTATTTT
-	TRBV4-3	TRBD2	TRBJ2-3	CASSPPDTMTSGGRHSTDTQYF	TGCGCCAGCAGCCCACCCGACACCATGACTAGCGGGGGCCGTCATAGCACAGATACGCAGTATTTT
-	TRBV7-2	TRBD2	TRBJ2-3	CASSPRRASGPVRHTQYF	TGTGCCAGCAGCCCAAGGAGGGCTAGCGGGCCGGTCCGACATACGCAGTATTTT
once	TRBV14	TRBD1	TRBJ1-2	CASSQMDRGHYGYTF	TGTGCCAGCAGCCAGATGGACAGGGGGCATTATGGCTACACCTTC
-	TRBV6-5	-	TRBJ2-2	CASSLGAPGELFF	TGTGCCAGCAGTTTAGGGGCCCCCGGGGAGCTGTTTTTT
-	TRBV5-1	TRBD1	TRBJ1-1	CASSLGDRGQNTEAFF	TGCGCCAGCAGCTTGGGGGACAGGGGGCAGAACACTGAAGCTTTCTTT
-	TRBV19	-	TRBJ2-5	CASSTGVQETQYF	TGTGCCAGTAGTACGGGGGTCCAAGAGACCCAGTACTTC
-	TRBV5-8	-	TRBJ2-3	CASSLGQTDTQYF	TGTGCCAGCAGCTTGGGACAGACAGATACGCAGTATTTT
-	TRBV7-9	TRBD1	TRBJ2-7	CASSPLRGQGAYEQYF	TGTGCCAGCAGCCCCCTTCGGGGACAGGGGGCCTACGAGCAGTACTTC
-	TRBV6-5	TRBD1	TRBJ2-7	CASSYSRQGVGEQYF	TGTGCCAGCAGTTACAGTCGGCAGGGGGTTGGTGAGCAGTACTTC
-	TRBV7-3	TRBD1	TRBJ2-5	CASSFGTGGETQYF	TGTGCCAGCAGCTTCGGGACAGGGGGAGAGACCCAGTACTTC
-	TRBV9	TRBD1	TRBJ2-7	CASSVRTGEDEQYF	TGTGCCAGCAGCGTTAGGACAGGGGAAGACGAGCAGTACTTC
-	TRBV11-2	-	TRBJ1-1	CASSLSGGGNTEAFF	TGTGCCAGCAGCTTAAGTGGAGGGGGGAACACTGAAGCTTTCTTT
-	TRBV14	-	TRBJ2-1	CASSQAGWGPYNEQFF	TGTGCCAGCAGCCAAGCGGGGTGGGGACCATACAATGAGCAGTTCTTC
-	TRBV5-1	-	TRBJ2-4	CASSLGGSLIQYF	TGCGCCAGCAGCTTGGGGGGTAGCCTTATTCAGTACTTC